The TCR beta chain described here comes from a study of cytomegalovirus exposure and HLA in healthy donors. Germline trimming cut 7 bases from V and 0 bases from J; bases unmatched to any gene: 7. The length of the CDR3 is 15 residues. Germline CDR1 is ENHRY and CDR2 is SYGVKD. Vbeta (60) and Jbeta (13) primers were used in the PCR. Profiling relied on immunoSEQ multiplex PCR, and the TCRdb table lists in-frame clones only, not all of them. The sample carries roughly 180,000 clones, about 9.4% recorded once. The receptor was derived from a woman in her thirties in good health and CMV-seropositive. V is TRBV10-3 and J is TRBJ2-7; 9 nucleotides align to TRBD1. The material sequenced was PBMCs. The CDR3 protein is CAITSPDRGSYEQYF. CDR3 sequence (DNA): TGTGCCATCACGTCCCCGGACAGGGGCTCCTACGAGCAGTACTTC.